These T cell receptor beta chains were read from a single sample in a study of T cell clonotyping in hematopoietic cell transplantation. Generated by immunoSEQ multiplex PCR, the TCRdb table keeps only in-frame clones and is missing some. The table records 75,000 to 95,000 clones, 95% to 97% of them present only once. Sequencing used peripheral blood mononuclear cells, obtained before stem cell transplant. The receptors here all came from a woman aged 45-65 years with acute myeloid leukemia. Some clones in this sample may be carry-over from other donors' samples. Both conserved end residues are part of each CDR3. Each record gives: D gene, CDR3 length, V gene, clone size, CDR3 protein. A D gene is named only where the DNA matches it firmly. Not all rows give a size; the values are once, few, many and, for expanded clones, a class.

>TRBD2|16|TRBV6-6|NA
CASSYPTSGSAYEQYF
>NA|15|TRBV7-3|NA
CASSLTRGSTGELFF
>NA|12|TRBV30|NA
CAWSDASGGYTF
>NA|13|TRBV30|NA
CAWSKDSSYEQYF
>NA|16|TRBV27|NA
CASSLMPAGSYNEQFF
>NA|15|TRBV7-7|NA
CASRLPARENYGYTF
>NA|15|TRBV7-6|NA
CASSLANRNNEKLFF
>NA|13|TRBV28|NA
CASSLGRDQPQHF
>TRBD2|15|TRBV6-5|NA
CASSYLAGEVDTQYF
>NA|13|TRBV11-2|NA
CASSLLIEETQYF
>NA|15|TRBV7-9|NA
CASSYPPVGYNEQFF
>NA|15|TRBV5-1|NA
CASSLAGREHYGYTF
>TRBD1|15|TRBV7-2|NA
CASSGTGDLNTEAFF
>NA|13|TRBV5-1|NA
CASSLGANQPQHF
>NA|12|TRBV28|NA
CASTGTRYGYTF
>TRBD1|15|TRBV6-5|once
CASSSTKQGNYGYTF
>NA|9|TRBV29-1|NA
CSVDSGYTF
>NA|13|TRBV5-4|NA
CASSLQEDYGYTF
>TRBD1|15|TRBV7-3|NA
CASSMTGSSGNTIYF
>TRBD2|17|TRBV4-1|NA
CASSQDPSTSGRHEQYF
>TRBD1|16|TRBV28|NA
CASTGVGYRGLDEQYF
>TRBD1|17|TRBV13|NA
CASSSKTGEEPNYGYTF
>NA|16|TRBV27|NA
CASSLSTSARNYGYTF
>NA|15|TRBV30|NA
CAWSDRQRVDAEAFF
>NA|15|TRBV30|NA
CAWSVIGGAYNEQFF